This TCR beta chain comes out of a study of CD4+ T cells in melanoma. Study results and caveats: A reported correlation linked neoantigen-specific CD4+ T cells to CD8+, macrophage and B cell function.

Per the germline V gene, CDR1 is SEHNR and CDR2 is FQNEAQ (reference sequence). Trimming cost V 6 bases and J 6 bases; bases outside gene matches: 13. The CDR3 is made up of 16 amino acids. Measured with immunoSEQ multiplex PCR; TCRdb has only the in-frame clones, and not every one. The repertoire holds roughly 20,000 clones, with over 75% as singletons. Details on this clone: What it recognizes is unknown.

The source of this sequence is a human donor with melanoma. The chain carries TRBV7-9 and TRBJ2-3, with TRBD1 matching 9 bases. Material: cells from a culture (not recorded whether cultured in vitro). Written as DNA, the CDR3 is TGTGCCAGCAGAGTGGCTAGGACAGGGGACTATGATACGCAGTATTTT. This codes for CASRVARTGDYDTQYF.